This T cell receptor beta chain is drawn from a study of T cells in Graves' hyperthyroidism and ophthalmopathy. Study details: Peripheral blood specimens were obtained at initial diagnosis, prior to any treatment.

The CDR3 regions of TCR beta were amplified from RNA transcripts. The HTBI primer set was used in a first-round RT-PCR of the TCR CDR3. TCRdb analysed the multiplex PCR reads with MiXCR anew, one entry per CDR3 protein. Counted here are roughly 100,000 distinct CDR3 sequences, 47% occurring once; the ten biggest clones make up approximately 24%. A roughly 9.1 ml volume of fresh peripheral blood provided the PBMCs. The germline gives CDR1 SEHNR, CDR2 FQNEAQ (reference sequence). Germline trimming cut 4 bases from V and 2 bases from J; bases unmatched to any gene: 1. The CDR3 runs to 13 residues. This TCR was recovered from a man in his forties with Graves' hyperthyroidism. The material sequenced was blood. This sequence joins TRBV7-9 and TRBJ2-7, with TRBD1 matching 8 bases. The CDR3 sequence is CASSSGGPYEQYF. Written as DNA, the CDR3 is TGTGCCAGCAGCTCAGGGGGCCCCTACGAGCAGTACTTC.